This TCR beta chain was observed in a study of blood T cell repertoires in COVID-19. Study context: Sites in the United States, Italy and Spain provided acute and convalescent COVID-19 samples. PBMCs, B-cell-depleted T cells, or T cells provided the cDNA or gDNA that made up the material.

The protocol was immunoSEQ multiplex PCR, while the TCRdb copy is restricted to in-frame clones and leaves out a portion. This sample has 95,000 to 110,000 clones; about nine tenths occur once, and the top ten carry more than 14%. CDR3 size: 13 residues. V dropped 9 bases and J dropped 3 bases, with 15 bases sitting between them. CDR1 and CDR2 from the germline V gene are MNHEY and SVGAGI. Sequencing was performed on peripheral blood. The sequence came from a man aged 50 to 60 with acute or convalescent COVID-19. The chain has TRBV6-5 and TRBJ2-7; perhaps TRBD1 as D (5 bases). This chain's CDR3 is CASFDSRNYEQYF. The CDR3 DNA sequence: TGTGCCAGTTTCGACAGTAGGAACTACGAGCAGTACTTC.